The present TCR beta chain was sequenced within a study of early T cells in non-severe SARS-CoV-2 infection. The germline V gene has CDR1 MNHNY and CDR2 SVGAGI (reference sequence). CDR3 size: 14 residues. One entry per CDR3 protein results from TCRdb running MiXCR on the 5' RACE reads. The sample yields 60,000 to 65,000 distinct CDR3 sequences, roughly a tenth seen once. To note about this clonotype: This may be a read error, as it is one base from a much larger clone.

The TCR originated in an adult who was a healthcare worker with PCR-confirmed SARS-CoV-2 infection or an uninfected control (not recorded which). Material: whole blood. The chain couples TRBV6-6 to TRBJ2-3, with 7 nucleotides matching TRBD2. CDR3 sequence: CASSLGRGSDTRYF. DNA for the CDR3: TGTGCCAGCAGTTTGGGGAGGGGCTCAGATACGCGGTATTTT.